Detailed here is one T cell receptor beta chain. The antigen is unknown. The sample comes from a study of shared clonotypes between healthy human individuals. The method was immunoSEQ multiplex PCR; TCRdb's version includes in-frame clones alone and lacks a portion of them. The sample has some 1.5 million clones; 95% to 99% are singletons. Overall study findings and caveats: Rarefaction showed sorted-subset sequencing was incomplete despite large depth.

Sample: naive CD4+ T cells sorted from blood. Subset defined: CD45RA+ positively selected. This receptor was taken from a man aged 30 to 45 in good health.

In nucleotides, the CDR3 is TGTGCCAGCAGTGACACTAGCGGGAGTGACGAGCAGTTCTTC. It specifies CASSDTSGSDEQFF. The V call is TRBV2, the J call TRBJ2-1; 11 nucleotides line up with TRBD2. The CDR3 covers 14 residues. V gave up 3 bases and J gave up 10 bases; unmatched junction bases: 5. Germline V gene lookup returns CDR1 SNHLY and CDR2 FYNNEI.